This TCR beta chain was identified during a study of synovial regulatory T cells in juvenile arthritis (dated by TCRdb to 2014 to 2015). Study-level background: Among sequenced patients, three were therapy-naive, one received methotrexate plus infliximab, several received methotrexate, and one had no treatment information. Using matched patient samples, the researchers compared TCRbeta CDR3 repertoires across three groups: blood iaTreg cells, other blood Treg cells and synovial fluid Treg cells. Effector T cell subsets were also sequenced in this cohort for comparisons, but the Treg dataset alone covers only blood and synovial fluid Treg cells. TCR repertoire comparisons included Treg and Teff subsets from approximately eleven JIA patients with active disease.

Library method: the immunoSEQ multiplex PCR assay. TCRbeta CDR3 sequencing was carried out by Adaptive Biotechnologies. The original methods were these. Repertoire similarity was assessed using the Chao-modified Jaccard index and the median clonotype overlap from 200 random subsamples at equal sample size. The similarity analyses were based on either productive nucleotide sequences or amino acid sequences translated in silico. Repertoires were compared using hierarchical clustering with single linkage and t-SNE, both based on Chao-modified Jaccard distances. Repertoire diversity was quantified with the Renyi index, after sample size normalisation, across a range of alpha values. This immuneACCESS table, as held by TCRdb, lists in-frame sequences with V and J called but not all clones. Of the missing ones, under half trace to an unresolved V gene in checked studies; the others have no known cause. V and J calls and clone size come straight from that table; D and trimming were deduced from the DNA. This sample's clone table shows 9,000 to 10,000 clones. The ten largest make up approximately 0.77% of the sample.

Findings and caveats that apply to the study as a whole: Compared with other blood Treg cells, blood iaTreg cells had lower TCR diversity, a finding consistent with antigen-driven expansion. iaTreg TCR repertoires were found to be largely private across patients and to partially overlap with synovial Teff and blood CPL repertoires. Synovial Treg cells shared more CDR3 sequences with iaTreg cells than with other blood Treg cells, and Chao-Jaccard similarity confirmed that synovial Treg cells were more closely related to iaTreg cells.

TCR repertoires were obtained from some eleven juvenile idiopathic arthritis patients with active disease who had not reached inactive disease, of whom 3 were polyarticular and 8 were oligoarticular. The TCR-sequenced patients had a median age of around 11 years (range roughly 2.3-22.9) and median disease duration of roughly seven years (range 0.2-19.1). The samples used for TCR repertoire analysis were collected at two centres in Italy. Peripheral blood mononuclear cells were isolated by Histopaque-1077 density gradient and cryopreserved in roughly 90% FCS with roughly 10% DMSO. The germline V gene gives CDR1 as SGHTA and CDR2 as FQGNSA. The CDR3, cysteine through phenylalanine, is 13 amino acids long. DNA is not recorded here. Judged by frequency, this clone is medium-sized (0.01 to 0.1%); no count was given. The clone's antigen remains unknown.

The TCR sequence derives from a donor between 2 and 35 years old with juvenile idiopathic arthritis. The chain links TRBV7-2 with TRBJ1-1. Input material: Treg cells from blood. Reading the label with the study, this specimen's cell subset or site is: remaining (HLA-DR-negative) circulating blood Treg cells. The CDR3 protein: CASSQDGNTEAFF.